The 7 T cell receptor beta chains in this list originate from one sample, sequenced in a study of Tregs in tolerant kidney transplant recipients. TCRdb's table, derived via immunoSEQ multiplex PCR, lists solely in-frame clones and lacks some. The sample gives 80,000 to 90,000 clones, 85% to 95% of which show up once; approximately 4.8% is in the top ten. The sample taken for sequencing was CD8+ T cells from blood. The receptors originated from a human donor in good health.

The rearrangement joins TRBV6-5 to TRBJ2-1, with D tentatively TRBD2 (6 bases). This CDR3 contains 13 residues. CDR1 is MNHEY, CDR2 SVGAGI, per germline. Trimming stripped 5 bases from V and 10 bases from J, with 15 bases between. The DNA of the CDR3 is TGTGCCAGCAGTCCCGGGACTCTACTAGAGCAGTTCTTC. Protein: CASSPGTLLEQFF.

V is TRBV25-1 and J is TRBJ2-7; D tentatively fits TRBD1 or TRBD2 (5 bases each). CDR1 is MGHDK, CDR2 SYGVNS, per germline. Trimming cost V 3 bases and J 3 bases, with 12 bases left between them. CDR3 length: 14 residues. The CDR3 loop reads CASSERGWVYEQYF. The CDR3, as DNA: TGTGCCAGCAGTGAGAGGGGATGGGTCTACGAGCAGTACTTC.

This chain links TRBV7-5 with TRBJ2-2; the table calls TRBD1, which could not be checked here. TRBV7-5 is deemed a pseudogene. The CDR3 loop spans 15 amino acids. Written as DNA, the CDR3 is TGTGTCAGAAGCACGGGACAGGGGAGGCACCGGGGAGCTGTTTTT. Amino acid sequence: CVRSTGQGRHRGAVF.

CDR3 in DNA: TGTGCCAGCAGTGACTCAGCGGGGGACGAGCAGTACTTC. Protein product: CASSDSAGDEQYF. The gene calls are TRBV6-4 and TRBJ2-7; 8 bases are a match to TRBD2. The CDR3 totals 13 residues. Trimming cost V 0 bases and J 5 bases; bases outside gene matches: 0. Germline V gene lookup returns CDR1 MRHNA and CDR2 SNTAGT.

V is TRBV5-5 and J is TRBJ2-7, with TRBD2 matching over 11 bases. Germline lookup yields CDR1 SGHKS and CDR2 YYEKEE (reference sequence). The CDR3 totals 14 residues. The J segment lost 6 bases and the V segment lost 0 bases, leaving 2 bases of the junction unmatched. The CDR3 DNA reads TGTGCCAGCAGCTTGGTAGCGGGAGGGCTCGAGCAGTACTTC. Protein product: CASSLVAGGLEQYF.

The chain employs TRBV18 and TRBJ2-7; D may be TRBD1 (6 bases). In germline, CDR1 is KGHSH, CDR2 LQKENI. Deletions cut 4 bases from V and 2 bases from J, with 12 bases between. The CDR3 runs 14 residues. CDR3 nucleotides: TGTGCCAGCTCACTCAGGGGCTTCACCTACGAGCAGTACTTC. It is translated as CASSLRGFTYEQYF.

The V gene is TRBV6-1, the J gene TRBJ1-1, with a tentative D call TRBD1 (6 bases). The CDR3 has 16 residues. The V end was cut by 10 bases, the J end by 4 bases, with 25 bases between. Looked up from germline, CDR1 is MNHNS and CDR2 is SASEGT. CDR3 sequence: CATTEGYLTGPTEAFF. The CDR3 nucleotides read TGTGCCACCACTGAGGGGTACCTAACAGGGCCCACTGAAGCTTTCTTT.